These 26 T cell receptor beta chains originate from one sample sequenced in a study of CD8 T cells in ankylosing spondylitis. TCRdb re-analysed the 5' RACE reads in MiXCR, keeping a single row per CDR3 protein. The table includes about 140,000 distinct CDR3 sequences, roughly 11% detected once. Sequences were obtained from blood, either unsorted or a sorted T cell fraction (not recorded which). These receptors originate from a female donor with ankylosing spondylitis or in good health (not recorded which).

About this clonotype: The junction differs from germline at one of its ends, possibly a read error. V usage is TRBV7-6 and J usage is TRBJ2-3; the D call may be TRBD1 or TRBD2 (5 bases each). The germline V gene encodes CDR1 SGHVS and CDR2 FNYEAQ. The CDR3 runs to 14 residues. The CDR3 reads CTSSGPRGTDTQYF. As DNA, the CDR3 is TGTACCAGCAGCGGCCCCAGGGGCACAGATACGCAGTATTTT.

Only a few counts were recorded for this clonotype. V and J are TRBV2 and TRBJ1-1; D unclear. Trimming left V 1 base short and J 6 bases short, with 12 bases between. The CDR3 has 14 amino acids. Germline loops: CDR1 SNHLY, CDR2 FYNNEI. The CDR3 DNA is TGTGCCAGCAGTGAAGGGAGGTTAGAGGCTGAAGCTTTCTTT. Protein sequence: CASSEGRLEAEAFF.

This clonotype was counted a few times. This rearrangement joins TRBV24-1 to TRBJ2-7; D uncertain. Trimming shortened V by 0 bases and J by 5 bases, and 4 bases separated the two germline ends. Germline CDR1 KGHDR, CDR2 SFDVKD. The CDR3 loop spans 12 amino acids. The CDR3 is CATSDLKHEQYF. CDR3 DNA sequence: TGTGCCACCAGTGATTTGAAGCACGAGCAGTACTTC.

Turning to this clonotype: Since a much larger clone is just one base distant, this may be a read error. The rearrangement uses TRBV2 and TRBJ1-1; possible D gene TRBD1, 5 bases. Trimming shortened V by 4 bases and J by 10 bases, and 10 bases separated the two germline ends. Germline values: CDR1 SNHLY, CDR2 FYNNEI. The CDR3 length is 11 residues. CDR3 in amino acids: CASSVGGGAFF. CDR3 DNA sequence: TGTGCCAGCAGTGTGGGGGGTGGAGCTTTCTTT.

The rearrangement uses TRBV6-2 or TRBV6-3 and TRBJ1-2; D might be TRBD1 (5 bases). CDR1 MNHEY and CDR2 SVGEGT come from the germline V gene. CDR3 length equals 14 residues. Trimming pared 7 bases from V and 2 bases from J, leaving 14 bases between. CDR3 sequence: CASTRWDGNYGYTF. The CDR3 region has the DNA TGTGCCAGCACCCGGTGGGACGGCAACTATGGCTACACCTTC.

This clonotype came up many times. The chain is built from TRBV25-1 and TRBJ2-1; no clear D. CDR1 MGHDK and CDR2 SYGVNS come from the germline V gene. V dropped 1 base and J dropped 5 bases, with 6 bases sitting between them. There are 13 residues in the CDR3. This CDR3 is CASSESGHNEQFF. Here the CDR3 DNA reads TGTGCCAGCAGTGAATCGGGCCACAATGAGCAGTTCTTC.

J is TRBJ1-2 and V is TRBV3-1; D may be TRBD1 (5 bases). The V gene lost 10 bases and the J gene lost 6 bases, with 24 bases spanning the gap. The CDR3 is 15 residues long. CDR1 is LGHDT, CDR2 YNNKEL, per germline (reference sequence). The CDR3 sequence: CATCPPAGREHGYTF. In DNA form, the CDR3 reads TGTGCCACCTGCCCTCCGGCGGGCAGGGAGCATGGCTACACCTTC.

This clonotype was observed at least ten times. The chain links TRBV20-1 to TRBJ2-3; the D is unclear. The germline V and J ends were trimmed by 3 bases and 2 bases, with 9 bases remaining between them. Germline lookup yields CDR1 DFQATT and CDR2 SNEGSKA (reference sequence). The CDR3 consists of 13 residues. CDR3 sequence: CSARIGPTDTQYF. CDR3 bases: TGCAGTGCTAGGATTGGACCCACAGATACGCAGTATTTT.

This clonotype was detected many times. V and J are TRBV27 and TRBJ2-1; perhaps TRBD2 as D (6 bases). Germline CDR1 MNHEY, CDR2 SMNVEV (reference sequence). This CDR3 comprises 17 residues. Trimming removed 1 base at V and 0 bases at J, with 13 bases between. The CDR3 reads CASSLFSGWSSYNEQFF. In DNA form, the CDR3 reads TGTGCCAGCAGTTTATTTAGCGGTTGGAGCTCCTACAATGAGCAGTTCTTC.

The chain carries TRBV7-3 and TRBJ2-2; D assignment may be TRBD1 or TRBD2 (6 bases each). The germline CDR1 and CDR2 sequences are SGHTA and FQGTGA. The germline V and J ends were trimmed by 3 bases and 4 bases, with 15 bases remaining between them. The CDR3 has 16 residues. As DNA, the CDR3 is TGTGCCAGCAGCTTTGTTCCGGGGGCCTCCACCGGGGAGCTGTTTTTT. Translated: CASSFVPGASTGELFF. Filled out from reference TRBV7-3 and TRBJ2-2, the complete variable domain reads GAGVSQTPSNKVTEKGKYVELRCDPISGHTALYWYRQSLGQGPEFLIYFQGTGAADDSGLPNDRFFAVRPEGSVSTLKIQRTERGDSAVYLCASSFVPGASTGELFFGEGSRLTVL.

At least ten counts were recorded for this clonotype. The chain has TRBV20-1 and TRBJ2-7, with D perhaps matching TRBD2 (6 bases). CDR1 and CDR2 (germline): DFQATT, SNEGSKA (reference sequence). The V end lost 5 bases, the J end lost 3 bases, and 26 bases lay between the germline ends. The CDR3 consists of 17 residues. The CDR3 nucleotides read TGCAGTGCTGATCTGCGAGACTCGGGACTGCCCCTCTACGAGCAGTACTTC. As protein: CSADLRDSGLPLYEQYF.

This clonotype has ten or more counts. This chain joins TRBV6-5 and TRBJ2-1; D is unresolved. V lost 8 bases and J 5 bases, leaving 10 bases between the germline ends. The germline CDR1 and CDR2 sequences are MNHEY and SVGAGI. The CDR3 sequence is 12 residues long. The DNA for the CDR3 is TGTGCCAGCGCGACTCCAGACAATGAGCAGTTCTTC. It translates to CASATPDNEQFF.

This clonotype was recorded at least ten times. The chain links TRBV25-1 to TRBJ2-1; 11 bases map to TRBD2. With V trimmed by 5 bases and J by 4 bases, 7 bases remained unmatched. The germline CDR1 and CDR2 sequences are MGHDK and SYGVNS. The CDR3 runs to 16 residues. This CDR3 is CASSPHVAGGYNEQFF. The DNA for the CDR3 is TGTGCCAGCAGTCCCCACGTAGCGGGAGGGTACAATGAGCAGTTCTTC. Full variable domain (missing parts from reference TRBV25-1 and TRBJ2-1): EADIYQTPRYLVIGTGKKITLECSQTMGHDKMYWYQQDPGMELHLIHYSYGVNSTEKGDLSSESTVSRIRTEHFPLTLESARPSHTSQYLCASSPHVAGGYNEQFFGPGTRLTVL.

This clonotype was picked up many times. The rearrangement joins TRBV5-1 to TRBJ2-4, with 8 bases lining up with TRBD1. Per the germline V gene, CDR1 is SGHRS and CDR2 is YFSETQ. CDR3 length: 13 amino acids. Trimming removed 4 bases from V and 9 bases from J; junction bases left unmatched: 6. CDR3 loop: CASSTTQGGIQYF. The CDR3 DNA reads TGCGCCAGCAGCACAACACAGGGGGGCATTCAGTACTTC.

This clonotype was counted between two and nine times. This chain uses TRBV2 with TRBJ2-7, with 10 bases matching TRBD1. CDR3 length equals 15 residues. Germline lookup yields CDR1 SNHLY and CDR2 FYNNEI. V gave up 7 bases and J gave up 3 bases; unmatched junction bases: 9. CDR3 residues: CASTAGTGDLYEQYF. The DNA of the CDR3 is TGTGCCAGCACTGCCGGGACAGGGGATCTCTACGAGCAGTACTTC.

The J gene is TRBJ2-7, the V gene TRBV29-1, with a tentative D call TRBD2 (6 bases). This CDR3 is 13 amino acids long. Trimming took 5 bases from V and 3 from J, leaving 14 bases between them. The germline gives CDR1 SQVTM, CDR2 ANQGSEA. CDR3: CSVKSGLNYEQYF. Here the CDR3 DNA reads TGCAGCGTTAAGTCGGGACTCAACTACGAGCAGTACTTC.

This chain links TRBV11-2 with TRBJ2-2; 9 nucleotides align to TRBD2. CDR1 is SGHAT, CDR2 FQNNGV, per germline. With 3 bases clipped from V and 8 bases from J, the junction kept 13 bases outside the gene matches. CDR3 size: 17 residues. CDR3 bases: TGTGCCAGCAGCTTGGGACCGGGACTAGCAATAGGGGGGGAGCTGTTTTTT. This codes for CASSLGPGLAIGGELFF. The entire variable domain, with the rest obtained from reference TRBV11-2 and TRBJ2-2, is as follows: EAGVAQSPRYKIIEKRQSVAFWCNPISGHATLYWYQQILGQGPKLLIQFQNNGVVDDSQLPKDRFSAERLKGVDSTLKIQPAKLEDSAVYLCASSLGPGLAIGGELFFGEGSRLTVL.

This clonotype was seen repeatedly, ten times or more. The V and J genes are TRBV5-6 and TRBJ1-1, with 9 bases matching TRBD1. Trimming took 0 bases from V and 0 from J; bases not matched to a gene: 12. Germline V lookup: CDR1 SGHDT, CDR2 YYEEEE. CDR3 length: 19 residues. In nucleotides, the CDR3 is TGTGCCAGCAGCTTGGGTACAGGGGGCCGGAATCGCTTGAACACTGAAGCTTTCTTT. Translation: CASSLGTGGRNRLNTEAFF. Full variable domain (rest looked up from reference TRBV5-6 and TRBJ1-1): DAGVTQSPTHLIKTRGQQVTLRCSPKSGHDTVSWYQQALGQGPQFIFQYYEEEERQRGNFPDRFSGHQFPNYSSELNVNALLLGDSALYLCASSLGTGGRNRLNTEAFFGQGTRLTVV.

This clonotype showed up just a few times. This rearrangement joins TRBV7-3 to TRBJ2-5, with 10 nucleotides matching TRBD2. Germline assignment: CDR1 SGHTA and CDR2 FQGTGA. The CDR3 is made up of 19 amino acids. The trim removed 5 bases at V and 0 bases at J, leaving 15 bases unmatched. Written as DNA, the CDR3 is TGTGCCAGCAGCCTGCGGGGTGCCTCTAGCGGGGGCCACCAAGAGACCCAGTACTTC. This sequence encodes CASSLRGASSGGHQETQYF.

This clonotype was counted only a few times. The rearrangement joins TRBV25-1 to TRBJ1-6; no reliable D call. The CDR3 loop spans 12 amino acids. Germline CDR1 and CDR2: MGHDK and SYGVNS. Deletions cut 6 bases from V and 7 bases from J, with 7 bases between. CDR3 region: CASRVGNSPLHF. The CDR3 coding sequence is TGTGCCAGCAGGGTCGGCAATTCACCCCTCCACTTT.

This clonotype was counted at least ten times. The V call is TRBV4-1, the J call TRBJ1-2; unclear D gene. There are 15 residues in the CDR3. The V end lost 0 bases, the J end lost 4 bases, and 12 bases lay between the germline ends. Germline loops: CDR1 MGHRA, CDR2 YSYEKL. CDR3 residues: CASSQDWPSSYGYTF. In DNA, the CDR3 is TGCGCCAGCAGCCAAGACTGGCCGTCTAGCTATGGCTACACCTTC.

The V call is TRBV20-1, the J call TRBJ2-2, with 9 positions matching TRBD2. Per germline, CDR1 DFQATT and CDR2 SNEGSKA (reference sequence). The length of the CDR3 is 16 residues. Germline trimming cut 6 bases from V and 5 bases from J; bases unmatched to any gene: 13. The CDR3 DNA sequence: TGCAGTGCAAGCGGGACTAGCTGGAGAAGGACCGGGGAGCTGTTTTTT. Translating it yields CSASGTSWRRTGELFF.

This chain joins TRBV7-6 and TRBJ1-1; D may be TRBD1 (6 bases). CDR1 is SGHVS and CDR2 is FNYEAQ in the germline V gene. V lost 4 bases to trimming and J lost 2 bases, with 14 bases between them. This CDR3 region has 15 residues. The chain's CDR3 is CASSWNPTGNTEAFF. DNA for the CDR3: TGTGCCAGCAGCTGGAACCCGACAGGAAACACTGAAGCTTTCTTT.

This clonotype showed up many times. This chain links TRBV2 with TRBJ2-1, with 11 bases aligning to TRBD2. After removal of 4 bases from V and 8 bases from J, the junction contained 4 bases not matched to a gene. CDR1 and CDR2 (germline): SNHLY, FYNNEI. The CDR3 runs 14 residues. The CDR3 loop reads CASSGLAGWDEQFF. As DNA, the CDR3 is TGTGCCAGCAGTGGACTAGCGGGGTGGGATGAGCAGTTCTTC. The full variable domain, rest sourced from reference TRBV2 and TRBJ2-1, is EPEVTQTPSHQVTQMGQEVILRCVPISNHLYFYWYRQILGQKVEFLVSFYNNEISEKSEIFDDQFSVERPDGSNFTLKIRSTKLEDSAMYFCASSGLAGWDEQFFGPGTRLTVL.

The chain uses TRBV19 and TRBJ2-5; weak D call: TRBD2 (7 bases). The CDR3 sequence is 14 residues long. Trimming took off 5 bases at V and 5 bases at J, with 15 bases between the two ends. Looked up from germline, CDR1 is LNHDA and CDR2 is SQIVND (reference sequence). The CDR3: CASSATGRGETQYF. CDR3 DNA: TGTGCCAGTAGTGCCACAGGGCGGGGGGAGACCCAGTACTTC.

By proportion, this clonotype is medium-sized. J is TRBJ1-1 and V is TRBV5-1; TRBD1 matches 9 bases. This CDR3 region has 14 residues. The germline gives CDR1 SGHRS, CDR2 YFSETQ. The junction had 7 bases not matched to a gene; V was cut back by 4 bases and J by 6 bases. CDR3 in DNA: TGCGCCAGCAGCATGCCGGGACAGGGATCTGAAGCTTTCTTT. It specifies CASSMPGQGSEAFF.